The sequence of this T cell receptor beta chain was determined in a study of early T cells in non-severe SARS-CoV-2 infection. This clonotype has at least ten counts. Deletions cut 0 bases from V and 7 bases from J, with 9 bases between. The germline CDR1 and CDR2 sequences are SGHNT and YYREEE (reference sequence). The CDR3 has 13 residues. TCRdb re-derived calls from the 5' RACE reads in MiXCR, one entry per CDR3 protein. This table holds around 30,000 distinct CDR3 sequences, roughly 6% found once. This chain connects TRBV5-4 to TRBJ2-3; tentatively, D is TRBD1 or TRBD2 (5 bases each). Source material: whole blood. This TCR was recovered from an adult who was a healthcare worker with PCR-confirmed SARS-CoV-2 infection or an uninfected control (not recorded which). The CDR3, as DNA: TGTGCCAGCAGCTTGGAGAGGGGACATACGCAGTATTTT. It is translated as CASSLERGHTQYF.